This TCR beta chain was found in a study of blood T cell repertoires in COVID-19 (dated by TCRdb to the early 2020s). At the level of the whole study: Samples covering the acute and convalescent phases of COVID-19 were provided by collaborators in the United States, Italy and Spain. The dataset comprised deeply sampled blood TCRbeta repertoires from subjects exposed to, actively infected with, or recovered from COVID-19. The repertoires were released in a freely available public database intended as a resource for research on the immune response to SARS-CoV-2. Where available, HLA class I and class II types were obtained from metadata supplied by the sample provider rather than from assay-based typing. The material from the prospective study consisted of cDNA or gDNA derived from T cells, B-cell-depleted T cells, or PBMCs. Nearly every sample came with metadata listing a de-identified subject ID, COVID-19 status, age in years and sex. The samples were drawn from the first 160 participants of the ongoing ImmuneRACE study and from more than 1,000 subjects provided by 6 global collaborators. Beyond this particular receptor, the publication reports: How much clinical and demographic metadata was included differed by source and by participant, and the metadata was provided uncurated.

As concerns this clone: It has no known antigen specificity. Base-call qualities are not available, and no considerably larger clone is one nucleotide away.

TCRbeta CDR3 regions were amplified from genomic DNA by means of the immunoSEQ Assay, a bias-controlled multiplex PCR. The study's own analysis went as follows. Within the assay, amplification of reference gene primers was used to estimate how many nucleated cells each sample contained. Sequence reads were collapsed and filtered to measure the absolute abundance of every unique TCRbeta CDR3 rearrangement. For each sample, productive Simpson clonality was calculated as the square root of Simpson's diversity index across productive rearrangements. TCRdb took over this immuneACCESS table, retaining in-frame rearrangements with V and J assigned. Such tables are incomplete; in checked studies, under half of the missing clones stem from an unresolved V gene, and the remainder is unexplained. That table supplies the V and J calls and clone size; D and trimming were determined from the DNA. The sample yields 300,000 to 350,000 clones; around 83% were counted once. In total, the top ten clones hold 2.5% to 3% of the sample.

Each collaborating institution followed its own protocols to collect whole blood in K2EDTA tubes. For TCRbeta analysis, collaborator samples were shipped as frozen whole blood, as isolated PBMCs, or as DNA extracted from either sample type. V drops 1 base and J drops 6 bases, leaving 4 bases in between. Via the germline V gene, CDR1 is SGHTA and CDR2 FQGTGA. From cysteine to phenylalanine, the CDR3 is 13 amino acids long. The DNA shown is the 39-base CDR3, in frame from base 1. The sequence derives from a man aged 25-45 years with active or convalescent COVID-19. In this chain, TRBV7-3 is recombined with TRBJ1-6; no confident D gene assignment can be made. Material for sequencing was peripheral blood. The CDR3 protein is CASSLNSNSPLHF. The sequenced DNA is TGTGCCAGCAGCTTAAACTCTAATTCACCCCTCCACTTT.